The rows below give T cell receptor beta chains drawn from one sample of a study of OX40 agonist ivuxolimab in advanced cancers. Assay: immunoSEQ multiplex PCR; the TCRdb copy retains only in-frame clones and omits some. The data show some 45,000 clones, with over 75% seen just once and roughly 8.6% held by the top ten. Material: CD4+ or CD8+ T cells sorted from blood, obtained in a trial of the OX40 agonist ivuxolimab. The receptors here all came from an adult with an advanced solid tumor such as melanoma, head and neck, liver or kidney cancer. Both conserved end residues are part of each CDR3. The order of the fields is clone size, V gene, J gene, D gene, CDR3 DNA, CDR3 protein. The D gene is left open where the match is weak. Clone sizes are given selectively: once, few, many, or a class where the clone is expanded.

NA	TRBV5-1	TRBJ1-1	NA	TGCGCCAGCAGCTTGGACTTAGGGTCTGAAGCTTTCTTT	CASSLDLGSEAFF
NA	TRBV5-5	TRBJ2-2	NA	TGTGCCAGCAGCCGGATGACAGAGGGCACCGGGGAGCTGTTTTTT	CASSRMTEGTGELFF
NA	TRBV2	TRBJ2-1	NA	TGTGCCAGCGGTCAATTAATATCGCAGTTCTTC	CASGQLISQFF
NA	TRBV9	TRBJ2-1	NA	TGTGCCAGCAGCGTAGAGGGCGGAGGCTCCTACAATGAGCAGTTCTTC	CASSVEGGGSYNEQFF
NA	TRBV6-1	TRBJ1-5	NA	TGTGCCAGCAGTGAATTCATGGGGGGAGGCAATCAGCCCCAGCATTTT	CASSEFMGGGNQPQHF
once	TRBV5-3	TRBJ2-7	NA	TGTGCCAGAAGCCAGACGGACAGTTCAGCCTACGAGCAGTACTTC	CARSQTDSSAYEQYF
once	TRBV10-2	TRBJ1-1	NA	TGCGCCAGCAGTCCTGCCGGGGGGATGAACACTGAAGCTTTCTTT	CASSPAGGMNTEAFF
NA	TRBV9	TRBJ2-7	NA	TGTGCCAGCAGCCTCCGGGACGGTCCCTACGAGCAGTACTTC	CASSLRDGPYEQYF
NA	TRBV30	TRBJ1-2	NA	TGTGCCTGGACGGGGGGGCATGTATATGGCTACACCTTC	CAWTGGHVYGYTF
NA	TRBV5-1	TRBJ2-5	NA	TGCGCCAGCAGCTTGCGTTTCCCAGAGACCCAGTACTTC	CASSLRFPETQYF
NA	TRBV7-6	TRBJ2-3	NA	TGTGCCAGCAGCTTAGAGTGGGGGGTTCGGGGCACAGATACGCAGTATTTT	CASSLEWGVRGTDTQYF
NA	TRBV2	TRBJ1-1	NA	TGTGCCAGCAACCTACAGGTGACTGAAGCTTTCTTT	CASNLQVTEAFF
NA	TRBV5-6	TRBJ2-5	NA	TGTGCCAGCACCGAAATCCAGGAGGAGACCCAGTACTTC	CASTEIQEETQYF
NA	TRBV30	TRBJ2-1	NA	TGTGCCTCCGGGTTTAGGGATGAGCAGTTCTTC	CASGFRDEQFF
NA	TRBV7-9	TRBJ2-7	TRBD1	TGTGCCAGCAGCTTAAGGACGGGACAGAAGTCCTACGAGCAGTACTTC	CASSLRTGQKSYEQYF
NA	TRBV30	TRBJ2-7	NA	TGTGCCTGGAGTGAGGGCAATACCTACGAGCAGTACTTC	CAWSEGNTYEQYF
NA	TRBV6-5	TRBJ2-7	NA	TGTGCCAGCTCCCCTAGCGACTCCTACGAGCAGTACTTC	CASSPSDSYEQYF
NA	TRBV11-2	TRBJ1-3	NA	TGTGCCAGCAGCTTGTTGGCCGGGGCCTCTGGAAACACCATATATTTT	CASSLLAGASGNTIYF
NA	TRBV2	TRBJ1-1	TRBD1	TGTGCCAGCGGCCGACAGGGGTCACTGGACACTGAAGCTTTCTTT	CASGRQGSLDTEAFF
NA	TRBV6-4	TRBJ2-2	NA	TGTGCCAGCAGTGTGGACCTTGGGGCCGGGGAGCTGTTTTTT	CASSVDLGAGELFF
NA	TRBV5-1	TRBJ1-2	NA	TGCGCCAGCAGCTTGGCCCCAGGGGCGGAAGGCTACACCTTC	CASSLAPGAEGYTF
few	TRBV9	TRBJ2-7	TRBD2	TGTGCCAGCAGCGAGGGGACTAGCGGGCCCGAGCAGTACTTC	CASSEGTSGPEQYF
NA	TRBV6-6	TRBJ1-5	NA	TGTGCCACCAACCGAGGGGCAGTCAATCAGCCCCAGCATTTT	CATNRGAVNQPQHF
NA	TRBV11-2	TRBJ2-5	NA	TGTGCCAGCAGCTTAGCAGGACGCCAAGAGACCCAGTACTTC	CASSLAGRQETQYF
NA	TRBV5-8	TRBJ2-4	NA	TGTGCCAGCAGTAGGGAGCCAGATAGGGCAATTCAGTACTTC	CASSREPDRAIQYF
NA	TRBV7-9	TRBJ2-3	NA	TGTGCCAGCATGTGGTACACAGATACGCAGTATTTT	CASMWYTDTQYF
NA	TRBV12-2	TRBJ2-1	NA	TGTGCAAGTCGCGCCCGGGCTAGCGGGAGACAAGCGGCTCGTTACAATGAGCAGTTCTTC	CASRARASGRQAARYNEQFF